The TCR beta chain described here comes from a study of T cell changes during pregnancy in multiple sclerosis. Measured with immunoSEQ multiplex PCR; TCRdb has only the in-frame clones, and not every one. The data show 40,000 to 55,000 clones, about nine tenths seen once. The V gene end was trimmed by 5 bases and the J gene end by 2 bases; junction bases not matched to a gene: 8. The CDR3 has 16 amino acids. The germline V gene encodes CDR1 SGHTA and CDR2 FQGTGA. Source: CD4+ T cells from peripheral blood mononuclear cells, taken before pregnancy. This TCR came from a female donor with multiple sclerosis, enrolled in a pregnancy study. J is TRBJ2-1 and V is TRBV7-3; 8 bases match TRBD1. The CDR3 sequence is CASSNGQGIPYNEQFF. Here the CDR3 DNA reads TGTGCCAGCAGCAACGGACAGGGAATCCCCTACAATGAGCAGTTCTTC.